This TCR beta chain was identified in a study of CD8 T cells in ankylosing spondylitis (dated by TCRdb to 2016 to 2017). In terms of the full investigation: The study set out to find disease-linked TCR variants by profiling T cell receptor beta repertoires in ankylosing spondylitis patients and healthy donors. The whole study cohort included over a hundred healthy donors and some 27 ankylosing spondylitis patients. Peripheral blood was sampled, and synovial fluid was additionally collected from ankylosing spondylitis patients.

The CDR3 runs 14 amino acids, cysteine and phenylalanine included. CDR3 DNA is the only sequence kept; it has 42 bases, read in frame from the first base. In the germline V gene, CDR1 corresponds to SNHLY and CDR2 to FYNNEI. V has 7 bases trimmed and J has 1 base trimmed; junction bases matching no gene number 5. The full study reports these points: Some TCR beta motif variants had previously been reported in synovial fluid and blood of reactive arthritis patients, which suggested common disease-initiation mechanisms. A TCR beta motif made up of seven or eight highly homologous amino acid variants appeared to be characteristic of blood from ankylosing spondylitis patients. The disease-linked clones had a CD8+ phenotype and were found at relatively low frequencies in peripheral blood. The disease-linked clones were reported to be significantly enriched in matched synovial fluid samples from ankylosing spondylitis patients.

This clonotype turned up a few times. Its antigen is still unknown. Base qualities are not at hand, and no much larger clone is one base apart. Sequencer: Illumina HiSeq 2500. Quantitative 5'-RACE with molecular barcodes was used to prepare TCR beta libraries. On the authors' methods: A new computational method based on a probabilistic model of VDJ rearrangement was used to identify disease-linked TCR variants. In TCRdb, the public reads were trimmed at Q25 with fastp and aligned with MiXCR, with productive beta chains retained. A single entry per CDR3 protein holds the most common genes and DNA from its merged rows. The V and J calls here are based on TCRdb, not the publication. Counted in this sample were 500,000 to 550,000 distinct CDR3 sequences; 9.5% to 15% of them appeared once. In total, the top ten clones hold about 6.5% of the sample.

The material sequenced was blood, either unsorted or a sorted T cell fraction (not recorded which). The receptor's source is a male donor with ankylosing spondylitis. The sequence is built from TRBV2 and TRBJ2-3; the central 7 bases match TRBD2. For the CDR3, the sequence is CASNAGVRTDTQYF. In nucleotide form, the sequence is TGTGCCAGCAACGCGGGAGTCCGCACAGATACGCAGTATTTT. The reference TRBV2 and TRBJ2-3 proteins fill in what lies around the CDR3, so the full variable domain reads EPEVTQTPSHQVTQMGQEVILRCVPISNHLYFYWYRQILGQKVEFLVSFYNNEISEKSEIFDDQFSVERPDGSNFTLKIRSTKLEDSAMYFCASNAGVRTDTQYFGPGTRLTVL.